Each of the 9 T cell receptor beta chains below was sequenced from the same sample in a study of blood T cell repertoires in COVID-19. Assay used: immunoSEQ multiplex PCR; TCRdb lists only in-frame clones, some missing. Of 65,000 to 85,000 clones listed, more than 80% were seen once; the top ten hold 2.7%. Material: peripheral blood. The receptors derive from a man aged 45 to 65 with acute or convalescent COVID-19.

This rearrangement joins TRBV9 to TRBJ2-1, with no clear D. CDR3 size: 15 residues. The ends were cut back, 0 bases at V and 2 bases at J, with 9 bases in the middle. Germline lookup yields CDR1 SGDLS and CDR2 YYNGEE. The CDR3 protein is CASSVDGFAYNEQFF. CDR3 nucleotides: TGTGCCAGCAGCGTAGACGGGTTCGCCTACAATGAGCAGTTCTTC.

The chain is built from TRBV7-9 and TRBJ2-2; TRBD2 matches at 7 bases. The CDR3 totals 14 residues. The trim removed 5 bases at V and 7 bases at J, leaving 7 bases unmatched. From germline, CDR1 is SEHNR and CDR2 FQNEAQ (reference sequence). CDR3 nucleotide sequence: TGTGCCAGCAGCCAAGGACTAGAGATCGGGGAGCTGTTTTTT. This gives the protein CASSQGLEIGELFF.

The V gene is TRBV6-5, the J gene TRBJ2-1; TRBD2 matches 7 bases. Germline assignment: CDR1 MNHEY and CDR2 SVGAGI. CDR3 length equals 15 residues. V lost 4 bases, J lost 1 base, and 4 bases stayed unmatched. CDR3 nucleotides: TGTGCCAGCAGTTCGCTAGCGGAGTCCTACAATGAGCAGTTCTTC. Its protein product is CASSSLAESYNEQFF.

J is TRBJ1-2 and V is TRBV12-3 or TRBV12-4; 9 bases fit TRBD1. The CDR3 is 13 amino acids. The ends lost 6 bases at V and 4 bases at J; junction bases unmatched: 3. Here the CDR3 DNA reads TGTGCCAGCAGCAGGGGACAGGGCTATGGCTACACCTTC. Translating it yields CASSRGQGYGYTF.

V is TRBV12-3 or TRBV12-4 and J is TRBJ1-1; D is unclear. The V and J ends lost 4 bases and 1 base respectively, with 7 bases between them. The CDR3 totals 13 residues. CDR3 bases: TGTGCCAGCAGTTCACACCAGAACACTGAAGCTTTCTTT. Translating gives CASSSHQNTEAFF.

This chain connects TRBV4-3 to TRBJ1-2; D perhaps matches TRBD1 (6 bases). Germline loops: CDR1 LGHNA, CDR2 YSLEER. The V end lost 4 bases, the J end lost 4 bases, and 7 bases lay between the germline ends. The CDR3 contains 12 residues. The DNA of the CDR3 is TGCGCCAGCAGCCTGACAGGCTATGGCTACACCTTC. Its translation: CASSLTGYGYTF.

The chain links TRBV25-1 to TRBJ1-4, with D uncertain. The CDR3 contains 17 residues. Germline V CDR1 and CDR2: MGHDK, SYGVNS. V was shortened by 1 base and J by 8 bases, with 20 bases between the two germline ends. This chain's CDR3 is CASSESSDTGKGEKLFF. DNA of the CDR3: TGTGCCAGCAGTGAATCAAGCGACACGGGGAAAGGGGAAAAACTGTTTTTT.

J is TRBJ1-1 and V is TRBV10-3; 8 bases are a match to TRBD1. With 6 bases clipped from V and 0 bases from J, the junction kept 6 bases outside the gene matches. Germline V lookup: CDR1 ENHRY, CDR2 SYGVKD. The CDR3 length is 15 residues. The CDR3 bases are TGTGCCATCAGCTCCCCGGGACAGGTGAACACTGAAGCTTTCTTT. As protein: CAISSPGQVNTEAFF.

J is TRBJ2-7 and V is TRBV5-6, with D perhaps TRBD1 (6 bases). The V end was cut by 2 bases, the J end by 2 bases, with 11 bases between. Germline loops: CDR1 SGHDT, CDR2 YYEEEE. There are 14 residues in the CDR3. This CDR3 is CASSLTGPAYEQYV. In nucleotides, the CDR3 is TGTGCCAGCAGCTTAACAGGGCCCGCCTACGAGCAGTACGTC.